This is a list of T cell receptor beta chains from one sample in a study of blood T cell repertoires in COVID-19. TCRdb keeps only in-frame clones here, not all; method: immunoSEQ multiplex PCR. The data contain about 150,000 clones, roughly 85% of them singletons. Source material: peripheral blood. The receptors shown here come from a woman in her sixties with COVID-19, enrolled during active disease. Each CDR3 is given with its conserved first and last residue. D genes are given only for firm matches. Rows give clone size only sometimes, using once, few, many, or a class for an expanded clone.

>TRBJ2-1|NA|NA|TRBV4-2
TGTGCCAGCAGTCGTTCCACGTGGCGGGCAGACTACAATGAGCAGTTCTTC
CASSRSTWRADYNEQFF
>TRBJ1-5|NA|NA|TRBV18
TGTGCCAGCTCCCTCACAGGGTCAGGACAGCCCCAGCATTTT
CASSLTGSGQPQHF
>TRBJ2-1|few|TRBD2|TRBV7-9
TGTGCCAGCAGCTTAGCGACTAGCGGGAGGGTCAATGAGCAGTTCTTC
CASSLATSGRVNEQFF
>TRBJ2-5|NA|TRBD2|TRBV5-1
TGCGCCAGCAGCTTGGGACTAGCGGAAACCCAAGAGACCCAGTACTTC
CASSLGLAETQETQYF
>TRBJ1-5|NA|NA|TRBV6-2/TRBV6-3
TGTGCCAGCAGTCCGGGAGCTCTTAGCAATCAGCCCCAGCATTTT
CASSPGALSNQPQHF
>TRBJ1-1|NA|NA|TRBV10-3
TGTGCCATCGGGGGCGGGAGAAGGACTGAAGCTTTCTTT
CAIGGGRRTEAFF
>TRBJ1-2|NA|NA|TRBV5-1
TGCGCCAGCAGCCCGGAAGGGAGAGGCTACACCTTC
CASSPEGRGYTF
>TRBJ2-1|NA|TRBD2|TRBV6-5
TGTGCCAGCAGACCTAGCGGGAAGGACAATGAGCAGTTCTTC
CASRPSGKDNEQFF
>TRBJ1-6|NA|TRBD1|TRBV27
TGTGCCAGCGCGCCGGACAGGGGTTGGTCCTATAATTCACCCCTCCACTTT
CASAPDRGWSYNSPLHF
>TRBJ2-7|NA|NA|TRBV6-1
TGTGCCAGCAGTGAAGTGAAGGGGGTAGACGAGCAGTACTTC
CASSEVKGVDEQYF
>TRBJ1-2|NA|NA|TRBV29-1
TGCAGCGTTGAGAGTCTGACTCATGGCTACACCTTC
CSVESLTHGYTF
>TRBJ2-1|NA|NA|TRBV30
TGTGCCTGGGAGAGGTCCTCGAATTTAAACAATGAGCAGTTCTTC
CAWERSSNLNNEQFF